The following is a T cell receptor beta chain sequence with its context. This record belongs to a study of blood T cell repertoires in COVID-19. The CDR3 extends over 14 amino acids. V lost 4 bases and J 1 base, leaving 10 bases between the germline ends. Germline V gene data show CDR1 as LGHDT and CDR2 as YNNKEL (reference sequence). Only in-frame clones appear in the TCRdb table, and some are missing; sequencing was by immunoSEQ multiplex PCR. This table holds some 150,000 clones, roughly 79% found once. The chain employs TRBV3-1 (or the pseudogene TRBV3-2) and TRBJ1-1; the D is unclear. Sequencing input: peripheral blood. The sequence was collected from a man aged 50 to 59 with active or convalescent COVID-19. The CDR3 spells CASSPSGSNTEAFF. The CDR3 DNA follows: TGTGCCAGCAGCCCCTCGGGGTCGAACACTGAAGCTTTCTTT.